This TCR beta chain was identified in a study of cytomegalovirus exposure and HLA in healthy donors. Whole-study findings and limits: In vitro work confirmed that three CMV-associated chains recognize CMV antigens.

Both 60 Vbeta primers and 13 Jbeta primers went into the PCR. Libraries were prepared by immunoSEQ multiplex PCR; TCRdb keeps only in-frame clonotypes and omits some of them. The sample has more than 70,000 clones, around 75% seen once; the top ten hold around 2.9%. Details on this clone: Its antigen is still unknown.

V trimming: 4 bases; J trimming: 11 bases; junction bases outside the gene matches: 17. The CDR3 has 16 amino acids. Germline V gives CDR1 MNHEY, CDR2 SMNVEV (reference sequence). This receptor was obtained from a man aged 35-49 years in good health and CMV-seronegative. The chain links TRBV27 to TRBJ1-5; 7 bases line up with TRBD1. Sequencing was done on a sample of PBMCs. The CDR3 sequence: CASSSWDRMGYWAQHF. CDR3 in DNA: TGTGCCAGCAGTTCCTGGGACAGAATGGGGTATTGGGCCCAGCATTTT.